The sequence of this T cell receptor (beta chain) was determined in a study of cytomegalovirus exposure and HLA in healthy donors. Broader study findings: The number of N-insertions in an Asian-associated ancestry cluster was reportedly below the approximately 700-donor mean in a later analysis. The authors later found HLA-associated TCR beta chains more clonally expanded than equally common others. It was taken for granted in presence/absence analyses that sequencing depth across donors was roughly uniform.

PCR amplification relied on 60 Vbeta primers (plus 13 Jbeta primers). Profiled with immunoSEQ multiplex PCR; TCRdb holds only in-frame clones, not every one. Found here are about 83,000 clones, about 69% of them singletons; the top ten hold 4% to 5%. The CDR3 totals 15 residues. V shed 4 bases and J shed 0 bases, with 14 bases lying between them. Germline assignment: CDR1 SGHRS and CDR2 YFSETQ. Comment on this clone: Its antigen is currently unknown.

The chain is built from TRBV5-1 and TRBJ2-7; D is perhaps TRBD2 (6 bases). Sequenced material: PBMCs. The receptor was derived from a man aged 55 to 69 in good health and CMV-seronegative. The CDR3 DNA reads as TGCGCCAGCAGCGCCGGGGACTTCCCCTCCTACGAGCAGTACTTC. Amino acids: CASSAGDFPSYEQYF. Together with reference TRBV5-1 and TRBJ2-7, the CDR3 gives the full variable domain: KAGVTQTPRYLIKTRGQQVTLSCSPISGHRSVSWYQQTPGQGLQFLFEYFSETQRNKGNFPGRFSGRQFSNSRSEMNVSTLELGDSALYLCASSAGDFPSYEQYFGPGTRLTVT.